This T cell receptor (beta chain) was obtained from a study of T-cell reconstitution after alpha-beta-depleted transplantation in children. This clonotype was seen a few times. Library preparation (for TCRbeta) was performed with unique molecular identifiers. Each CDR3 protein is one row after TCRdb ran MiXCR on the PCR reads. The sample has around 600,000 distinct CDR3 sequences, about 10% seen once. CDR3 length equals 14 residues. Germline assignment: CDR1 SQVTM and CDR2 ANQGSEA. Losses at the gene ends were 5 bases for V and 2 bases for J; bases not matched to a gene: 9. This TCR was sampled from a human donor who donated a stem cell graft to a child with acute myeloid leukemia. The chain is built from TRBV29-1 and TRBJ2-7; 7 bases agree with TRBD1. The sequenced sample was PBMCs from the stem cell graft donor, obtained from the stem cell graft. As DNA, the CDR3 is TGCAGCGTTTCCATACCGGGACAGACCTACGAGCAGTACTTC. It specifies CSVSIPGQTYEQYF.